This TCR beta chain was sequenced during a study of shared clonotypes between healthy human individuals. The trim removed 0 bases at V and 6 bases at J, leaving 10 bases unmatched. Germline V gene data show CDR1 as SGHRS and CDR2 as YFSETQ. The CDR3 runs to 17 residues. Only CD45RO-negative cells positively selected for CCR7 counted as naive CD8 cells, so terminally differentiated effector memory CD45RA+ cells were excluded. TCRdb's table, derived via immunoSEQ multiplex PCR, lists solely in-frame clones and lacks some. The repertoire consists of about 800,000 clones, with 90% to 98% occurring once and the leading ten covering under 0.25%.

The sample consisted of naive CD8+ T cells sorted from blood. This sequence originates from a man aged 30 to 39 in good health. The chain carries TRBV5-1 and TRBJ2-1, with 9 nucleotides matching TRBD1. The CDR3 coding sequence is TGCGCCAGCAGCTTGGGTTTGGGACAGGGATTATTCAATGAGCAGTTCTTC. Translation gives CASSLGLGQGLFNEQFF.